Listed below are T cell receptor beta chains from one sample, sequenced in a study of cytomegalovirus exposure and HLA in healthy donors. TCRdb keeps only in-frame clones here, not all; method: immunoSEQ multiplex PCR. The sample has approximately 160,000 clones, 60% to 80% seen once. The source material was PBMCs. The receptors stem from a man between 18 and 35 years old in good health and CMV-seropositive. Both conserved end residues are part of each CDR3. The D gene is left open where the match is weak. The size field is filled for only some rows; it gives once, few, many or a size class.

J: TRBJ2-1; size: -; V: TRBV6-5; D: TRBD2; DNA: TGTGCCAGCAGTCTAGCGGGGGGGCGTAATGAGCAGTTCTTC; CDR3: CASSLAGGRNEQFF
J: TRBJ2-3; size: -; V: TRBV30; D: TRBD2; DNA: TGTGCCTGGAGCCTCCGGACTAGCGGGGGGGCTGGGACGCAGTATTTT; CDR3: CAWSLRTSGGAGTQYF
J: TRBJ1-2; size: -; V: TRBV28; D: -; DNA: TGTGCCAGCAGACCTCTTCAGGGCCCGAGCTATGGCTACACCTTC; CDR3: CASRPLQGPSYGYTF
J: TRBJ1-3; size: few; V: TRBV30; D: -; DNA: TGTGCCTGGAGAGGCGGATCTGGAAACACCATATATTTT; CDR3: CAWRGGSGNTIYF
J: TRBJ1-2; size: -; V: TRBV19; D: TRBD1; DNA: TGTGCCAGTAGTCGAAAGGGGACAGTCTATGGCTACACCTTC; CDR3: CASSRKGTVYGYTF
J: TRBJ1-4; size: -; V: TRBV5-6; D: -; DNA: TGTGCCAGCAGCCAGGGCCCTAATGAAGAACTGTTTTTT; CDR3: CASSQGPNEELFF
J: TRBJ1-4; size: few; V: TRBV28; D: -; DNA: TGTGCCAGCAGTTTATTATCCGGAGGGGATGAAAAACTGTTTTTT; CDR3: CASSLLSGGDEKLFF
J: TRBJ1-2; size: -; V: TRBV5-6; D: TRBD1; DNA: TGTGCCAGCAGCCGACAGGGAAGCTATGGCTACACCTTC; CDR3: CASSRQGSYGYTF
J: TRBJ1-1; size: -; V: TRBV10-3; D: TRBD1; DNA: TGTGCCATCAGGGACAGGGAGTGGGGCACTGAAGCTTTCTTT; CDR3: CAIRDREWGTEAFF
J: TRBJ1-5; size: -; V: TRBV27; D: TRBD1; DNA: TGTGCCAGCAGTTCCCCCGGACAGGGCAATCAGCCCCAGCATTTT; CDR3: CASSSPGQGNQPQHF
J: TRBJ2-4; size: -; V: TRBV7-9; D: -; DNA: TGTGCCAGCAGCTCCCAAAAAAACATTCAGTACTTC; CDR3: CASSSQKNIQYF
J: TRBJ1-4; size: -; V: TRBV5-1; D: -; DNA: TGCGCCAGCAGCAATCCGAATGAAAAACTGTTTTTT; CDR3: CASSNPNEKLFF
J: TRBJ1-1; size: -; V: TRBV29-1; D: TRBD1; DNA: TGCAGCGTCGTACAGGGGTCTAACACTGAAGCTTTCTTT; CDR3: CSVVQGSNTEAFF
J: TRBJ1-5; size: -; V: TRBV6-1; D: TRBD1; DNA: TGTGCCAGCAGTGAAGACAGGGGGTTCAATCAGCCCCAGCATTTT; CDR3: CASSEDRGFNQPQHF
J: TRBJ2-1; size: -; V: TRBV7-9; D: -; DNA: TGTGCCAGCAGCTTAATCGGCAGGGGCCCCCGGGGCAATGAGCAGTTCTTC; CDR3: CASSLIGRGPRGNEQFF
J: TRBJ2-1; size: -; V: TRBV19; D: TRBD1; DNA: TGTGCCAGTAGTATGGGACAGGCGACTGAGCAGTTCTTC; CDR3: CASSMGQATEQFF
J: TRBJ1-1; size: -; V: TRBV19; D: TRBD1; DNA: TGTGCCAGTAGTATCCAGCCAGGGGGGAACACTGAAGCTTTCTTT; CDR3: CASSIQPGGNTEAFF
J: TRBJ1-5; size: -; V: TRBV28; D: TRBD1; DNA: TGTGCCAGCAGTCTTTCGACAGGGGGGAACAATCAGCCCCAGCATTTT; CDR3: CASSLSTGGNNQPQHF
J: TRBJ2-5; size: -; V: TRBV29-1; D: TRBD1; DNA: TGCAGCGTTGAGCGGCAGGGGGAACAAGAGACCCAGTACTTC; CDR3: CSVERQGEQETQYF
J: TRBJ2-1; size: once; V: TRBV19; D: -; DNA: TGTGCCAGTAGACGAATGGACAAGTTCTACAATGAGCAGTTCTTC; CDR3: CASRRMDKFYNEQFF
J: TRBJ2-2; size: -; V: TRBV11-2; D: -; DNA: TGTGCCAGCAGCTTAAGGCCCCCCTCGGGGGCGAACACCGGGGAGCTGTTTTTT; CDR3: CASSLRPPSGANTGELFF
J: TRBJ1-4; size: few; V: TRBV11-2; D: TRBD1; DNA: TGTGCCAGCAGCTTAGGGACAGGGGATGAAAAACTGTTTTTT; CDR3: CASSLGTGDEKLFF
J: TRBJ2-6; size: -; V: TRBV6-4; D: TRBD2; DNA: TGTGCCAGCAGTGAGACTAGCGAGAGCTCTGGGGCCAACGTCCTGACTTTC; CDR3: CASSETSESSGANVLTF
J: TRBJ1-4; size: -; V: TRBV7-9; D: -; DNA: TGTGCCAGCAGCCCCCGACAGAGCTATAATGAAAAACTGTTTTTT; CDR3: CASSPRQSYNEKLFF
J: TRBJ2-3; size: -; V: TRBV28; D: TRBD2; DNA: TGTGCCAGCAGTTCACCTAGCGGGGGGCGCACAGATACGCAGTATTTT; CDR3: CASSSPSGGRTDTQYF
J: TRBJ2-1; size: -; V: TRBV28; D: TRBD2; DNA: TGTGCCAGCAACGCCGGGACTAGCGGGGGGGTGGATGAGCAGTTCTTC; CDR3: CASNAGTSGGVDEQFF
J: TRBJ2-2; size: -; V: TRBV5-1; D: -; DNA: TGCGCCAGCAGCCTCGACAGTCGCGGGGAGCTGTTTTTT; CDR3: CASSLDSRGELFF
J: TRBJ1-1; size: few; V: TRBV6-1; D: -; DNA: TGTGCCAGCAGTGAAGCGCGGCACACTGAAGCTTTCTTT; CDR3: CASSEARHTEAFF
J: TRBJ1-2; size: -; V: TRBV10-1; D: -; DNA: TGCGCCAGCAGTTCCGCCGGGACATATGGCTACACCTTC; CDR3: CASSSAGTYGYTF
J: TRBJ2-2; size: -; V: TRBV11-3; D: TRBD2; DNA: TGTGCCAGCAGCCCTTTTCCCAGCGGGGGGACCGGGGAGCTGTTTTTT; CDR3: CASSPFPSGGTGELFF
J: TRBJ2-1; size: -; V: TRBV7-2; D: -; DNA: TGTGCCAGCAGCTCAACATCGGGAGCTGAGCAGTTCTTC; CDR3: CASSSTSGAEQFF
J: TRBJ1-1; size: -; V: TRBV11-3; D: TRBD1; DNA: TGTGCCAGCAGCTTCCGGGACAGGGTGGGCACTGAAGCTTTCTTT; CDR3: CASSFRDRVGTEAFF
J: TRBJ1-5; size: -; V: TRBV19; D: TRBD1; DNA: TGTGCCAGTAGCTTCCGGGACAGGGAGTACTATCAGCCCCAGCATTTT; CDR3: CASSFRDREYYQPQHF
J: TRBJ1-1; size: -; V: TRBV30; D: TRBD1; DNA: TGTGCCTGGACCCTAGGACAGGGTGAAGCTTTCTTT; CDR3: CAWTLGQGEAFF
J: TRBJ2-1; size: -; V: TRBV5-4; D: -; DNA: TGTGCCAGCAGCTACGATCGGGATGAGCAGTTCTTC; CDR3: CASSYDRDEQFF
J: TRBJ1-2; size: few; V: TRBV9; D: TRBD1; DNA: TGTGCCAGCAGCCCCTCCTCACAGGGGGGTAATATTGGCTACACCTTC; CDR3: CASSPSSQGGNIGYTF